The 32 T cell receptor beta chains given below trace back to one sample, sequenced in a study of post-analysis software for immune sequencing data (dated by TCRdb to between 2015 and 2017). General findings and caveats noted by the study authors: Patients showed significantly higher frequencies than controls for roughly five TRBV segments, among them TRBV5-6, TRBV5-1 and TRBV20-1.

Their antigen targets remain unknown. Libraries were built with PCR. Instrument used: Illumina HiSeq 2500. Unique molecular identifiers were incorporated into TCR beta cDNA libraries to reduce PCR and sequencing biases. In TCRdb, the public reads were trimmed at Q25 with fastp and aligned with MiXCR, with productive beta chains retained. Entries are consolidated by CDR3 protein sequence, retaining the most common genes and DNA. The sample has over 700,000 distinct CDR3 sequences on record, 25% to 30% of them singletons. The ten largest clones take up around 0.6% of the sample. Sequenced input: blood. Receptor source: a girl aged 10 to 17 with multiple sclerosis.

The genes are TRBV25-1 and TRBJ2-6, with TRBD1 identical over 11 bases. This CDR3 region has 16 residues. In germline, CDR1 is MGHDK, CDR2 SYGVNS. The J segment lost 4 bases and the V segment lost 5 bases, leaving 4 bases of the junction unmatched. CDR3 sequence: CASSRTGGAGANVLTF. The CDR3 DNA is TGTGCCAGCAGTAGGACAGGGGGCGCCGGGGCCAACGTCCTGACTTTC.

The V call is TRBV10-3, the J call TRBJ1-1; D remains ambiguous. This CDR3 contains 11 residues. Germline CDR1 is ENHRY and CDR2 is SYGVKD. The V gene lost 4 bases and the J gene lost 8 bases, with 8 bases spanning the gap. DNA of the CDR3: TGTGCCATCAGTGGGGCCGACGAAGCTTTCTTT. It codes for CAISGADEAFF.

The chain links TRBV5-1 to TRBJ2-6; 7 positions agree with TRBD1. The CDR3 is 18 amino acids. From germline, CDR1 is SGHRS and CDR2 YFSETQ. The J segment lost 0 bases and the V segment lost 7 bases, leaving 13 bases of the junction unmatched. The CDR3 DNA reads as TGCGCCAGCTGCCCAGGGGGTTCCCCTCTCTCTGGGGCCAACGTCCTGACTTTC. Translating gives CASCPGGSPLSGANVLTF.

This clonotype was seen a few times. This chain uses TRBV3-1 with TRBJ2-1; 12 bases line up with TRBD2. J lost 8 bases, V lost 1 base, and 3 bases had no gene match. The CDR3 has 15 residues. Per the germline V gene, CDR1 is LGHDT and CDR2 is YNNKEL (reference sequence). CDR3 sequence reads: CASSQGLAGVDEQFF. The CDR3 nucleotides read TGTGCCAGCAGCCAAGGACTAGCGGGAGTGGATGAGCAGTTCTTC.

As for this clonotype: The CDR3 does not end in the conserved phenylalanine or tryptophan, so this is likely a read error. The genes are TRBV7-2 and TRBJ2-1; D not resolved. The CDR3 runs 12 residues. Germline V CDR1 and CDR2: SGHTA, FQGNSA. V lost 5 bases, J lost 8 bases, and 10 bases lay in between. The CDR3 nucleotides read TGTGCCAGCAGCCCCATTCTCCATGAGCAGTTCTGC. This codes for CASSPILHEQFC.

The chain is built from TRBV20-1 and TRBJ2-3; possible D gene TRBD2, 6 bases. Germline CDR1 is DFQATT and CDR2 is SNEGSKA (reference sequence). Trimming stripped 0 bases from V and 2 bases from J, with 9 bases between. The length of the CDR3 is 14 residues. CDR3 DNA: TGCAGTGCTAGAGATCTGCGGGACACAGATACGCAGTATTTT. Translated, it gives CSARDLRDTDTQYF.

The chain links TRBV12-3 or TRBV12-4 to TRBJ2-1, with TRBD2 matching over 13 bases. The J segment lost 4 bases and the V segment lost 5 bases, leaving 2 bases of the junction unmatched. The length of the CDR3 is 15 residues. CDR3 residues: CASSGTSGMYNEQFF. DNA for the CDR3: TGTGCCAGCAGTGGGACTAGCGGGATGTACAATGAGCAGTTCTTC.

The V and J genes are TRBV11-2 and TRBJ2-3; possibly TRBD1 or TRBD2 for D (5 bases each). CDR1 SGHAT and CDR2 FQNNGV come from the germline V gene. The V and J ends lost 5 bases and 2 bases respectively, with 17 bases between them. This CDR3 is 16 amino acids long. DNA for the CDR3: TGTGCCAGCAGCCCTGAGGGGAACTGGGCCACAGATACGCAGTATTTT. This encodes CASSPEGNWATDTQYF.

In its sample, this clonotype was seen a few times. The chain employs TRBV9 and TRBJ2-3; 7 bases fit TRBD1. J lost 4 bases, V lost 2 bases, and 1 base had no gene match. Germline lookup yields CDR1 SGDLS and CDR2 YYNGEE. This CDR3 has 13 residues. DNA for the CDR3: TGTGCCAGCAGCGTCGGGACAGCAGATACGCAGTATTTT. It specifies CASSVGTADTQYF.

The V and J genes are TRBV15 and TRBJ2-7; D is ambiguous. CDR1 is LNHNV and CDR2 is YYDKDF in the germline V gene (reference sequence). Trimming pared 5 bases from V and 4 bases from J, leaving 12 bases between. The CDR3 sequence is 13 residues long. In DNA, the CDR3 is TGTGCCACCAGCCTGACGGCCTTTTACGAGCAGTACTTC. Its protein is CATSLTAFYEQYF.

The V and J genes are TRBV9 and TRBJ1-4; TRBD1 might be the D (6 bases). The CDR3 totals 15 residues. CDR1 is SGDLS, CDR2 YYNGEE, per germline. Trimming removed 3 bases from V and 7 bases from J, with 16 bases in between. In nucleotides, the CDR3 is TGTGCCAGCAGCGGGGGCCGGGACACCATTGAAAAACTGTTTTTT. Amino acids: CASSGGRDTIEKLFF.

This clonotype was recorded a few times. As DNA, the CDR3 is TGTGCCAGCAACCTACCGGGTGATGAGCAGTTCTTC. Translation: CASNLPGDEQFF. This chain joins TRBV11-2 and TRBJ2-1; D is unclear. V was cut by 7 bases and J by 8 bases, with 12 bases left in between. Looked up from germline, CDR1 is SGHAT and CDR2 is FQNNGV. The CDR3 is made up of 12 amino acids.

The chain employs TRBV5-1 and TRBJ2-6; possible D gene TRBD1, 6 bases. The CDR3 has 15 amino acids. The V gene's germline CDR1 is SGHRS and CDR2 YFSETQ. V was shortened by 4 bases and J by 4 bases, with 12 bases between the two germline ends. CDR3 DNA sequence: TGCGCCAGCAGCGCCGCAGGGGAAGGGGCCAACGTCCTGACTTTC. Its translation: CASSAAGEGANVLTF. The full variable domain, with the rest looked up from reference TRBV5-1 and TRBJ2-6, is KAGVTQTPRYLIKTRGQQVTLSCSPISGHRSVSWYQQTPGQGLQFLFEYFSETQRNKGNFPGRFSGRQFSNSRSEMNVSTLELGDSALYLCASSAAGEGANVLTFGAGSRLTVL.

CDR3 residues: CASSQSGGAGAFF. In nucleotides, the CDR3 is TGCGCCAGCAGCCAGTCAGGGGGCGCCGGAGCTTTCTTT. V gene TRBV4-3 combines with J gene TRBJ1-1; 8 bases are shared with TRBD1. The germline gives CDR1 LGHNA, CDR2 YSLEER. Trimming took 3 bases from V and 10 from J; bases not matched to a gene: 7. The CDR3 length is 13 residues.

The J gene is TRBJ2-1, the V gene TRBV9; a weak D match, TRBD1 (6 bases). This CDR3 spans 14 amino acids. The ends were cut back, 3 bases at V and 15 bases at J, with 22 bases in the middle. CDR1 and CDR2 (germline): SGDLS, YYNGEE. The CDR3 sequence: CASSAARGHTGRFF. The CDR3 region has the DNA TGTGCCAGCAGCGCGGCGCGTGGACATACAGGGCGGTTCTTC.

V usage is TRBV20-1 and J usage is TRBJ1-1; 8 bases agree with TRBD1. The J segment lost 3 bases and the V segment lost 6 bases, leaving 12 bases of the junction unmatched. Germline CDR1 DFQATT, CDR2 SNEGSKA (reference sequence). There are 15 residues in the CDR3. Written as DNA, the CDR3 is TGCAGTGCCCCTCAGCCGACAGGGGCCGACACTGAAGCTTTCTTT. Translated, it gives CSAPQPTGADTEAFF.

The table lists this clonotype with a few counts. This rearrangement joins TRBV15 to TRBJ2-7; 7 bases are shared with TRBD2. CDR1 is LNHNV and CDR2 is YYDKDF in the germline V gene (reference sequence). V was clipped by 2 bases and J by 5 bases; unmatched bases: 9. The CDR3 runs to 15 residues. CDR3 in DNA: TGTGCCACCAGCAGATACTGGACTAGTTCCCACGAGCAGTACTTC. The encoded protein is CATSRYWTSSHEQYF.

The chain carries TRBV20-1 and TRBJ1-5, with TRBD1 as a possible D gene (6 bases). The CDR3 runs 16 residues. In germline, CDR1 is DFQATT, CDR2 SNEGSKA (reference sequence). Trimming pared 6 bases from V and 4 bases from J, leaving 22 bases between. CDR3 nucleotides: TGCAGTGCAAACTCGGGGGCCAGGGGTCCAAATCAGCCCCAGCATTTT. Translated: CSANSGARGPNQPQHF.

The chain joins TRBV20-1 to TRBJ2-7; D is possibly TRBD1 or TRBD2 (5 bases each). Matching the DNA end better, TRBJ2-5 makes the J call doubtful. The CDR3 totals 15 residues. CDR1 and CDR2 (germline): DFQATT, SNEGSKA (reference sequence). CDR3 bases: TGCAGTGCCCTCGGGACCGTCTCTGCTGGAGAGACCCAGTACTTC. Its translation is CSALGTVSAGETQYF.

This clonotype was detected ten times or more. This CDR3 reads CASSQDPGAGQDEQYF. The CDR3 nucleotides are TGCGCCAGCAGCCAAGATCCAGGAGCAGGGCAGGACGAGCAGTACTTC. This chain joins TRBV4-1 and TRBJ2-7; a weak D match, TRBD1 (5 bases). The V gene lost 0 bases and the J gene lost 5 bases, with 17 bases spanning the gap. The germline V gene encodes CDR1 MGHRA and CDR2 YSYEKL. The CDR3 has 16 residues.

This clonotype was observed once. V is TRBV27 and J is TRBJ2-7; 8 nucleotides line up with TRBD1. Germline V CDR1 and CDR2: MNHEY, SMNVEV (reference sequence). The length of the CDR3 is 15 residues. The V segment lost 6 bases and the J segment 2 bases; nucleotides outside the gene matches: 9. The CDR3 region has the DNA TGTGCCAGCAGCTTGGGGCAGGGGGCGGCCTACGAGCAGTACTTC. This gives the protein CASSLGQGAAYEQYF.

This clonotype has more than one count but fewer than ten. The CDR3 coding sequence is TGCGCCAGCAGCTTGTTGCGGGATCCCTACAATGAGCAGTTCTTC. Amino acid sequence: CASSLLRDPYNEQFF. The chain joins TRBV5-1 to TRBJ2-1, with D maybe TRBD2 (6 bases). The length of the CDR3 is 15 residues. Trimming left V 1 base short and J 2 bases short, with 10 bases between. CDR1 and CDR2 (germline): SGHRS, YFSETQ. Together with reference TRBV5-1 and TRBJ2-1, the CDR3 gives the full variable domain: KAGVTQTPRYLIKTRGQQVTLSCSPISGHRSVSWYQQTPGQGLQFLFEYFSETQRNKGNFPGRFSGRQFSNSRSEMNVSTLELGDSALYLCASSLLRDPYNEQFFGPGTRLTVL.

This chain connects TRBV7-2 to TRBJ2-5, with TRBD1 matching over 7 bases. The CDR3 is 15 residues long. Germline V gene sequence: CDR1 SGHTA, CDR2 FQGNSA. After removal of 5 bases from V and 2 bases from J, the junction contained 8 bases not matched to a gene. The CDR3 DNA sequence: TGTGCCAGCAGCAACAGGGGTTGGCTTCAAGAGACCCAGTACTTC. Residues: CASSNRGWLQETQYF.

The chain joins TRBV5-5 to TRBJ2-2; D gene ambiguous. The CDR3 length is 17 residues. Trimming removed 6 bases from V and 2 bases from J, with 20 bases in between. From germline, CDR1 is SGHKS and CDR2 YYEKEE (reference sequence). The CDR3 DNA sequence: TGTGCCAGCACCTCCGATTTCGCCGGCAGAAACACCGGGGAGCTGTTTTTT. Its translation is CASTSDFAGRNTGELFF. Filled out from reference TRBV5-5 and TRBJ2-2, the complete variable domain reads DAGVTQSPTHLIKTRGQQVTLRCSPISGHKSVSWYQQVLGQGPQFIFQYYEKEERGRGNFPDRFSARQFPNYSSELNVNALLLGDSALYLCASTSDFAGRNTGELFFGEGSRLTVL.

The V gene is TRBV29-1, the J gene TRBJ2-7; 8 bases line up with TRBD1. CDR1 is SQVTM and CDR2 is ANQGSEA in the germline V gene. With V trimmed by 3 bases and J by 7 bases, 8 bases remained unmatched. This CDR3 is built from 13 residues. CDR3 DNA sequence: TGCAGCGTTGACGAACAGGGGGGTGGGGAGCAGTACTTC. This sequence encodes CSVDEQGGGEQYF.

This clonotype occurred a few times. The chain couples TRBV5-1 to TRBJ2-3; TRBD1 matches at 9 bases. Germline assignment: CDR1 SGHRS and CDR2 YFSETQ. This CDR3 contains 15 residues. Unmatched junction bases numbered 4, after V lost 2 bases and J lost 3 bases. The CDR3 is CASSLNRGHTDTQYF. In nucleotides, the CDR3 is TGCGCCAGCAGCTTAAACAGGGGGCATACAGATACGCAGTATTTT.

CDR3 in DNA: TGTGCCAGCGGAAAAGGGGGACAGGGTAATTGGGAGCAGTACTTC. As protein: CASGKGGQGNWEQYF. The V gene is TRBV7-2, the J gene TRBJ2-5, with 9 nucleotides matching TRBD1. CDR1 SGHTA and CDR2 FQGNSA come from the germline V gene. This CDR3 region has 15 residues. V shed 8 bases, J shed 11 bases, and the junction held 18 bases outside the gene matches.

Comments on this clonotype: A clone one base away is much larger, so this may be a read error. This chain joins TRBV29-1 and TRBJ2-3; D is unclear. Looked up from germline, CDR1 is SQVTM and CDR2 is ANQGSEA. The CDR3 loop spans 14 amino acids. V lost 4 bases, J lost 5 bases, and 16 bases lay in between. CDR3 loop: CSVGKAGSGDTQYF. CDR3 in DNA: TGCAGCGTTGGGAAGGCAGGTTCGGGAGATACGCAGTATTTT.

This sequence joins TRBV5-5 and TRBJ2-3; D possibly uses TRBD1 or TRBD2 (5 bases each). V was clipped by 3 bases and J by 4 bases, with 15 bases between them. Germline CDR1 SGHKS, CDR2 YYEKEE (reference sequence). The CDR3 is made up of 15 amino acids. CDR3 amino acids: CASSSGPWVPDTQYF. The CDR3 nucleotides are TGTGCCAGCAGCTCGGGACCTTGGGTCCCAGATACGCAGTATTTT.

This clonotype was observed a handful of times. V gene TRBV19 combines with J gene TRBJ2-1; 11 bases align to TRBD2. V lost 4 bases, J lost 2 bases, and 10 bases stayed unmatched. The V gene's germline CDR1 is LNHDA and CDR2 SQIVND (reference sequence). The CDR3 has 18 amino acids. CDR3 loop: CASSKGLAVLRPYNEQFF. CDR3 coding DNA: TGTGCCAGTAGTAAGGGACTAGCGGTCCTGAGGCCCTACAATGAGCAGTTCTTC. Full variable domain (missing parts from reference TRBV19 and TRBJ2-1): DGGITQSPKYLFRKEGQNVTLSCEQNLNHDAMYWYRQDPGQGLRLIYYSQIVNDFQKGDIAEGYSVSREKKESFPLTVTSAQKNPTAFYLCASSKGLAVLRPYNEQFFGPGTRLTVL.

The chain is built from TRBV27 and TRBJ2-5; 7 nucleotides match TRBD1. With V trimmed by 6 bases and J by 11 bases, 9 bases remained unmatched. Germline V gives CDR1 MNHEY, CDR2 SMNVEV (reference sequence). The CDR3 totals 12 residues. This CDR3 reads CASRRQGDEQYF. The CDR3 DNA reads TGTGCCAGCAGACGCCAGGGGGATGAGCAGTACTTC.

The rearrangement links TRBV5-1 to TRBJ2-1; 16 positions agree with TRBD2. Germline CDR1 is SGHRS and CDR2 is YFSETQ. V lost 3 bases, J lost 2 bases, and 2 bases stayed unmatched. CDR3 length: 17 amino acids. This CDR3 is CASSWGTSGRAYNEQFF. In nucleotides, the CDR3 is TGCGCCAGCAGCTGGGGGACTAGCGGGAGGGCCTACAATGAGCAGTTCTTC.